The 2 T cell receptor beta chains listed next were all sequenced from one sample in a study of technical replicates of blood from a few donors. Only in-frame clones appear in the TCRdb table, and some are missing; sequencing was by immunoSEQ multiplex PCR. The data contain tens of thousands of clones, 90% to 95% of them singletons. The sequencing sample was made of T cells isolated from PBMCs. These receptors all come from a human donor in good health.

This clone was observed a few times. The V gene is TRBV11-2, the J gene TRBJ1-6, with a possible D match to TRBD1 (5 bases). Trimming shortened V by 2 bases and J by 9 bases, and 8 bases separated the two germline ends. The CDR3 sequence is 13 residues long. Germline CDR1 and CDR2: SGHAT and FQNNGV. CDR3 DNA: TGTGCCAGCAGCTTAATCAGGGTTTCACCCCTCCACTTT. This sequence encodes CASSLIRVSPLHF.

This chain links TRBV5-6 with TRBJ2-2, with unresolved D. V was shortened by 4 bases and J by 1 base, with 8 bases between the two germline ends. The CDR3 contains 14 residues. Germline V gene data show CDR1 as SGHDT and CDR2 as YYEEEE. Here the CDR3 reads CASSRRLNTGELFF. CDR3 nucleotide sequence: TGTGCCAGCAGCCGCCGACTGAACACCGGGGAGCTGTTTTTT.